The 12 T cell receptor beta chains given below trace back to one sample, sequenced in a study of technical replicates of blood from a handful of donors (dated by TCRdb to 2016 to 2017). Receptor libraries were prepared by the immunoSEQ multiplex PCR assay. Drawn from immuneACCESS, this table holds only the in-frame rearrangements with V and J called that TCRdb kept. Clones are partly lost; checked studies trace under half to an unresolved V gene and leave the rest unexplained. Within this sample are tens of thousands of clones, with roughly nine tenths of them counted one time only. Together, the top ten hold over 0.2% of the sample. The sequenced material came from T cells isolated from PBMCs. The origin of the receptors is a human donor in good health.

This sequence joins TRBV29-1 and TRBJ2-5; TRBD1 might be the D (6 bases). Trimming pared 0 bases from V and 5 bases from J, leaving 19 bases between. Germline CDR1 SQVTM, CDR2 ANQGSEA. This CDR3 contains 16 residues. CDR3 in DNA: TGCAGCGTTGAAGACCCGTACGGCAGGGGAGTTGAGACCCAGTACTTC. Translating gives CSVEDPYGRGVETQYF. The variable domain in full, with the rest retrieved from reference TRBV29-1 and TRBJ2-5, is SAVISQKPSRDICQRGTSLTIQCQVDSQVTMMFWYRQQPGQSLTLIATANQGSEATYESGFVIDKFPISRPNLTFSTLTVSNMSPEDSSIYLCSVEDPYGRGVETQYFGPGTRLLVL.

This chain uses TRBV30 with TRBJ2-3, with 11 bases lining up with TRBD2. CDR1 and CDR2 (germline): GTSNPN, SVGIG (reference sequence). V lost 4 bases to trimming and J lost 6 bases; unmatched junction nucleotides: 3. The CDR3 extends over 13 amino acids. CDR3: CAWTTSGTDTQYF. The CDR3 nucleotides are TGTGCCTGGACGACTAGCGGGACGGATACGCAGTATTTT.

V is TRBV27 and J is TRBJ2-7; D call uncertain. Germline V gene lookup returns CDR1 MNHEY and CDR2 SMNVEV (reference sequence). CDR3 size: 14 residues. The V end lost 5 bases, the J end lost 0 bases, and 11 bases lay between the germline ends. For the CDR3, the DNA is TGTGCCAGCAGTCCTCGTTCCAGCTCCTACGAGCAGTACTTC. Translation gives CASSPRSSSYEQYF.

CDR3 residues: CASMGVPSYEQYF. The CDR3 DNA is TGTGCCAGCATGGGCGTCCCCTCCTACGAGCAGTACTTC. The chain has TRBV2 and TRBJ2-7; no clear D gene. Germline V gene data show CDR1 as SNHLY and CDR2 as FYNNEI. V was clipped by 7 bases and J by 0 bases, with 10 bases between them. The length of the CDR3 is 13 residues.

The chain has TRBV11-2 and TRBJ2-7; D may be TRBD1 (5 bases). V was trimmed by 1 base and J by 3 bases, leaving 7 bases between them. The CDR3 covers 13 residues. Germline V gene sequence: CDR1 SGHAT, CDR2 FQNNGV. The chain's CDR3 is CASSLGQYYEQYF. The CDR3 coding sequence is TGTGCCAGCAGCTTAGGACAGTACTACGAGCAGTACTTC.

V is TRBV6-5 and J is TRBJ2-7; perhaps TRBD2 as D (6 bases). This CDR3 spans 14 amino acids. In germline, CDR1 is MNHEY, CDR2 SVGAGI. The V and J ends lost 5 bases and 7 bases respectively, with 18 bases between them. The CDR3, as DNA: TGTGCCAGCAGTCCGGGGTGGGGGGTTCCGGAGCAGTACTTC. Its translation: CASSPGWGVPEQYF.

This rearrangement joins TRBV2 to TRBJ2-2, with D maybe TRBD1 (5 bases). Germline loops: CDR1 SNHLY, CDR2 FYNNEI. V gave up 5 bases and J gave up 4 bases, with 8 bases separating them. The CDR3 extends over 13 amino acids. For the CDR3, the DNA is TGTGCCAGCAGTCCAGACAGCACCGGGGAGCTGTTTTTT. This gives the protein CASSPDSTGELFF.

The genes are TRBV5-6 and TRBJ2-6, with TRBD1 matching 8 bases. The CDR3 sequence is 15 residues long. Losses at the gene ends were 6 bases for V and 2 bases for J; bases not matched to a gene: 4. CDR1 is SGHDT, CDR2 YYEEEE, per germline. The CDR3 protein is CASTYRGTGANVLTF. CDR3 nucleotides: TGTGCCAGCACCTACAGGGGGACTGGGGCCAACGTCCTGACTTTC.

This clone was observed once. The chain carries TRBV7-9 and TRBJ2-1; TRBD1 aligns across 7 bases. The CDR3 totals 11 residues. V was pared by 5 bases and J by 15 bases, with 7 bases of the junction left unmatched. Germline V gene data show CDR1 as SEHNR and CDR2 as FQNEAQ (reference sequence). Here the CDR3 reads CASSPTGDPFF. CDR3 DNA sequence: TGTGCCAGCAGCCCCACAGGGGATCCGTTCTTC. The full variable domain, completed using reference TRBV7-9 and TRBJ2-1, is DTGVSQNPRHKITKRGQNVTFRCDPISEHNRLYWYRQTLGQGPEFLTYFQNEAQLEKSRLLSDRFSAERPKGSFSTLEIQRTEQGDSAMYLCASSPTGDPFFGPGTRLTVL.

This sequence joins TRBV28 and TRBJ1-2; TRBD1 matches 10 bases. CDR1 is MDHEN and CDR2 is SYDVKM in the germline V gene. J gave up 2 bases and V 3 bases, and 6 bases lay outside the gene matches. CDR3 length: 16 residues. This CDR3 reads CASSLPSDRGNYGYTF. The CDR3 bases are TGTGCCAGCAGTTTGCCCTCGGACAGGGGGAACTATGGCTACACCTTC.

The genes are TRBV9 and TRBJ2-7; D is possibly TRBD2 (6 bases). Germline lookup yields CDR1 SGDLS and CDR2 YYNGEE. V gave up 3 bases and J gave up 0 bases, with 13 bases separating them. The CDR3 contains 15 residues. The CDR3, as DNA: TGTGCCAGCAGCGCAATAGCGGATCTCTCCTACGAGCAGTACTTC. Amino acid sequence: CASSAIADLSYEQYF.

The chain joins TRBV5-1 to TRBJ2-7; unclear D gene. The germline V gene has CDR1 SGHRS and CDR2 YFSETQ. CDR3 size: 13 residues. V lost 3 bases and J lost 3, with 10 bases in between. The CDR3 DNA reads TGCGCCAGCAGCTCTCAGAGACTCTACGAGCAGTACTTC. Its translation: CASSSQRLYEQYF.